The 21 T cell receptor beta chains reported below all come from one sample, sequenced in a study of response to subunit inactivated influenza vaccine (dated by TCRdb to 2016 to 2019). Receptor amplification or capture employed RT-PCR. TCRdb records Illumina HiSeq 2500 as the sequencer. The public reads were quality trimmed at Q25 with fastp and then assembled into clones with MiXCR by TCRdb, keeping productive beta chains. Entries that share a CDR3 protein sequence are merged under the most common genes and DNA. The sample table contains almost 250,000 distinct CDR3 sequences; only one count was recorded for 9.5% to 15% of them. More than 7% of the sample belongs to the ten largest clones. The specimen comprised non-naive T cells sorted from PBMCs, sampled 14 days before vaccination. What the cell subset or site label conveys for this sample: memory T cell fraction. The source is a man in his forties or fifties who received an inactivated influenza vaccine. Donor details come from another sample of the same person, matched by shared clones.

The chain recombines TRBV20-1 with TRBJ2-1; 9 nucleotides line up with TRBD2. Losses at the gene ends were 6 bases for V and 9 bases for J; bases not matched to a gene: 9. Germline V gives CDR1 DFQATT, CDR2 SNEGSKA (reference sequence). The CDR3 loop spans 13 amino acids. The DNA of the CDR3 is TGCAGTGCCCCGACTAGCGGACAAGTTGAGCAGTTCTTC. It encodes CSAPTSGQVEQFF.

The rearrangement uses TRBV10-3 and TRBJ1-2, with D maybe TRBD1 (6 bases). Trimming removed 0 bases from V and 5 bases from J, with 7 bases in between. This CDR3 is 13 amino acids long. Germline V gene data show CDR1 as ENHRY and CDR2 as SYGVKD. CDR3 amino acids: CAISESTGYGYTF. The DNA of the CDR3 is TGTGCCATCAGTGAGTCAACAGGGTATGGCTACACCTTC.

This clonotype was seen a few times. CDR3 amino acids: CASSLGHATSEQYF. CDR3 coding DNA: TGCGCCAGCAGCTTGGGCCACGCGACCTCCGAGCAGTACTTC. V gene TRBV5-1 combines with J gene TRBJ2-7; no reliable D call. The CDR3 covers 14 residues. Trimming removed 0 bases at V and 6 bases at J, with 13 bases between. CDR1 is SGHRS, CDR2 YFSETQ, per germline.

This CDR3 is CSVRGGGRTDTQYF. CDR3 in DNA: TGCAGTGTCCGAGGTGGGGGGCGCACAGATACGCAGTATTTT. The V call is TRBV20-1, the J call TRBJ2-3; D is perhaps TRBD1 or TRBD2 (6 bases each). Trimming shortened V by 7 bases and J by 1 base, and 15 bases separated the two germline ends. The CDR3 covers 14 residues. Germline V gene sequence: CDR1 DFQATT, CDR2 SNEGSKA (reference sequence).

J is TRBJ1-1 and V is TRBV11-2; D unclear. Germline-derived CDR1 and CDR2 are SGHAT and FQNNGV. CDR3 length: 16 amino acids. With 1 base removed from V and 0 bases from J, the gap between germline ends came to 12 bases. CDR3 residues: CASSLVGQLMNTEAFF. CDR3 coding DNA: TGTGCCAGCAGCTTAGTAGGGCAGCTCATGAACACTGAAGCTTTCTTT.

This CDR3 is CASSAEPAGGGDIQYF. CDR3 bases: TGTGCCAGCAGCGCCGAGCCCGCAGGAGGGGGGGACATTCAGTACTTC. The chain couples TRBV9 to TRBJ2-4; TRBD2 might be the D (7 bases). The germline gives CDR1 SGDLS, CDR2 YYNGEE. Deletions cut 3 bases from V and 8 bases from J, with 21 bases between. This CDR3 region has 16 residues.

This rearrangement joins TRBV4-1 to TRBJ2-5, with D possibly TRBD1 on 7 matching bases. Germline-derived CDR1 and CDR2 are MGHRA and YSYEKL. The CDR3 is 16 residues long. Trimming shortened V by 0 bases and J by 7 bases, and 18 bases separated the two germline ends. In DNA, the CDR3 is TGCGCCAGCAGCCAAGATATCCAGGGGGGCGTGGCGACCCAGTACTTC. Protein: CASSQDIQGGVATQYF.

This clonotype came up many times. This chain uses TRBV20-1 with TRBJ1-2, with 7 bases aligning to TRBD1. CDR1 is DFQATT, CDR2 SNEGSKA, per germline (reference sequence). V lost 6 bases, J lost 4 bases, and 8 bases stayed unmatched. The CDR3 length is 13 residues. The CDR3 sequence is CSAKNRDSYGYTF. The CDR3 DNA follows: TGCAGTGCCAAAAACCGGGACAGCTATGGCTACACCTTC.

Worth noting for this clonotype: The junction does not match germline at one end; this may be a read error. CDR3 loop: CTSSFRGSASYEQYF. In DNA, the CDR3 is TGTACCAGCAGTTTTCGGGGGAGTGCTTCGTACGAGCAGTACTTC. V usage is TRBV27 and J usage is TRBJ2-7; D may be TRBD2 (6 bases). The length of the CDR3 is 15 residues. Germline values: CDR1 MNHEY, CDR2 SMNVEV (reference sequence).

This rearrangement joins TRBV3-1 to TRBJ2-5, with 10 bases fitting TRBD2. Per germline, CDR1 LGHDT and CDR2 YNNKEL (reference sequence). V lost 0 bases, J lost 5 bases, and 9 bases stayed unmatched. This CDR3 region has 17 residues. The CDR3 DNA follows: TGTGCCAGCAGCCAAGAAGGAGCGGGGGGGCCATGGGAGACCCAGTACTTC. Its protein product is CASSQEGAGGPWETQYF.

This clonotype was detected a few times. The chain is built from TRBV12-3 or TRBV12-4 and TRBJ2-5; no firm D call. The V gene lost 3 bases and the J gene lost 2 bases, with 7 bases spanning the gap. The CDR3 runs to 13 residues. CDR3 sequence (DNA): TGTGCCAGCAGTTTGTGGCAGCAAGAGACCCAGTACTTC. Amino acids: CASSLWQQETQYF.

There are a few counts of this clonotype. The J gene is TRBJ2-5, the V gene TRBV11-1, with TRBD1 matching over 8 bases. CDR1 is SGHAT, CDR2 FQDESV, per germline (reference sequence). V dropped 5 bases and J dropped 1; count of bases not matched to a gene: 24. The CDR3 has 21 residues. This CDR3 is CASSTWTGLEGRGAFQETQYF. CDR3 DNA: TGTGCCAGCAGCACCTGGACAGGGCTTGAAGGTCGAGGGGCATTCCAAGAGACCCAGTACTTC.

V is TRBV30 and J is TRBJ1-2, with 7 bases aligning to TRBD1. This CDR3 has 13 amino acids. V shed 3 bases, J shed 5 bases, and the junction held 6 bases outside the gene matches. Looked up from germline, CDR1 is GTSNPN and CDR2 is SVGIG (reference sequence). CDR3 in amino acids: CAWSRDRPYGYTF. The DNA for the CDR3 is TGTGCCTGGAGCCGGGACAGACCTTATGGCTACACCTTC.

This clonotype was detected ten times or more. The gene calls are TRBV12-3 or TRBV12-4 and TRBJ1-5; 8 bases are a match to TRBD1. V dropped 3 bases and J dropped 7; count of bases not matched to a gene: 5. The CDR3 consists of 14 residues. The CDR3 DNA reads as TGTGCCAGCAGTTTCACAGGGGGTGGACAGCCCCAGCATTTT. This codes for CASSFTGGGQPQHF.

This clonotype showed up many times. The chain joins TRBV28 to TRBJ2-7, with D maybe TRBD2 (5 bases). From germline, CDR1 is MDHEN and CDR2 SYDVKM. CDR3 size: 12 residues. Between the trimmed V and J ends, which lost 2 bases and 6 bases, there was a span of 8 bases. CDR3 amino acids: CASSLVGGEQYF. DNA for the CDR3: TGTGCCAGCAGTTTAGTAGGAGGCGAGCAGTACTTC.

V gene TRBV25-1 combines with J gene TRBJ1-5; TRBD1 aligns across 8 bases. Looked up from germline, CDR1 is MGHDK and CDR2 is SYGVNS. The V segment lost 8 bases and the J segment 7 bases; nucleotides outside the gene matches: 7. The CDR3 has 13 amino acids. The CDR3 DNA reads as TGTGCCAGCCGAGGACAGGGAGGCCAGCCCCAGCATTTT. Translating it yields CASRGQGGQPQHF.

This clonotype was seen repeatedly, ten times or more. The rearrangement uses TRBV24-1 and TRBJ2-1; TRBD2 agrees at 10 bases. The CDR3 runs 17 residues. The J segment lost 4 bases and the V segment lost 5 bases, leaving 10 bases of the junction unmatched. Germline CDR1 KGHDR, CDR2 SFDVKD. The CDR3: CATSAPSAGGRYNEQFF. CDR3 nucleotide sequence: TGTGCCACCAGTGCCCCATCAGCGGGAGGGAGGTACAATGAGCAGTTCTTC.

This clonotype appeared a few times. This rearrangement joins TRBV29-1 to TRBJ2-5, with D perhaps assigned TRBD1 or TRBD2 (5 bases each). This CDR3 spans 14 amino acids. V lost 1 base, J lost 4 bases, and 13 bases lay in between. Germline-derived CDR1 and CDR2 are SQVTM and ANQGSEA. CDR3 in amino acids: CSVEGRAGRETQYF. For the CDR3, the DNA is TGCAGCGTTGAAGGGCGGGCAGGGCGAGAGACCCAGTACTTC.

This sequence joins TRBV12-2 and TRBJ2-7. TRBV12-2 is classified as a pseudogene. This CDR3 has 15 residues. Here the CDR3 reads CASRLSVPTSYEQYF. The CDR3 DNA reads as TGTGCAAGTCGCTTATCAGTTCCGACATCCTACGAGCAGTACTTC.

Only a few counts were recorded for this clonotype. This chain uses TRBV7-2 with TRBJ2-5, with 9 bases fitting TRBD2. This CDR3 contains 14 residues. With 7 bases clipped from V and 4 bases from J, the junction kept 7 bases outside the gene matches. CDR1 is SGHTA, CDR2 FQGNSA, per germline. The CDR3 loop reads CASNKGGRVETQYF. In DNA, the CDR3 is TGTGCCAGCAACAAGGGCGGGAGGGTAGAGACCCAGTACTTC.

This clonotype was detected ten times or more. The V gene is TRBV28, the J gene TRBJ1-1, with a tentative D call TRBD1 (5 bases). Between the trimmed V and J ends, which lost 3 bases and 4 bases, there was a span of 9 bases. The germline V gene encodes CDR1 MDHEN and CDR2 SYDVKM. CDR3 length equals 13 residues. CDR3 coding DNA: TGTGCCAGCAGTTTGGTGGGGGTCACTGAAGCTTTCTTT. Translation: CASSLVGVTEAFF.